This entry concerns a single T cell receptor beta chain. Its antigen is unknown. A multiplex PCR was run with 60 Vbeta primers and 13 Jbeta primers. Measured with immunoSEQ multiplex PCR; TCRdb has only the in-frame clones, and not every one. The table includes 150,000 to 200,000 clones, around 84% detected once. Germline lookup yields CDR1 MDHEN and CDR2 SYDVKM. The CDR3 runs 12 residues. V lost 6 bases and J lost 10, with 15 bases in between. This specimen comes from a study of cytomegalovirus exposure and HLA in healthy donors. Whole-study findings and limits: According to an earlier analysis, most TCR beta V segments yielded productive rearrangements about 90% or about 30% of the time.

The chain uses TRBV28 and TRBJ1-1; D remains ambiguous. The sequencing sample was made of PBMCs. This sequence originates from a man aged 40-50 years in good health and CMV-seropositive. CDR3 amino acids: CASSREKHLAFF. DNA for the CDR3: TGTGCCAGCAGCCGAGAAAAGCATCTAGCTTTCTTT.